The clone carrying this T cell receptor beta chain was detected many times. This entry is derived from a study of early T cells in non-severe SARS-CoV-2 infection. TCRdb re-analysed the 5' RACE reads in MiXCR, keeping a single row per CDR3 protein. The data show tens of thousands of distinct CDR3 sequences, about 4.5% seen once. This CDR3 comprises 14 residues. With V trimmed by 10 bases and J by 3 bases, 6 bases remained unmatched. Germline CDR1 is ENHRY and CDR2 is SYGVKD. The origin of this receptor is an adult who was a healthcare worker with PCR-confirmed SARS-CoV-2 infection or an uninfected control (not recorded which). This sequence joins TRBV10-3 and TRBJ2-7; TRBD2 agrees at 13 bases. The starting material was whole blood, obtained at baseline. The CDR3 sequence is CATEGTSGNYEQYF. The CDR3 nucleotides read TGTGCCACCGAGGGGACTAGCGGGAACTACGAGCAGTACTTC.